The T cell receptor (beta chain) described here comes from a study of shared clonotypes between healthy human individuals. Study findings and constraints: Represented genetic and exposure-history diversity was restricted by having few donors.

Measured with immunoSEQ multiplex PCR; TCRdb has only the in-frame clones, and not every one. In the table there are roughly 2,300,000 clones, around 90% of which are singletons. CDR3 length equals 16 residues. Germline CDR1 is MDHEN and CDR2 is SYDVKM. V gave up 6 bases and J gave up 1 base, with 18 bases separating them. Recent acute infections and vaccinations were absent in the healthy HIV-negative adult donors. In the case of this clone: As yet, its antigen is unknown.

This receptor was taken from a man between 18 and 35 years old in good health. Some clones in this sample may be carry-over from other donors' samples. The V and J genes are TRBV28 and TRBJ1-1, with D possibly TRBD1 on 5 matching bases. Sequencing was performed on naive CD4+ T cells from PBMCs. Subset of the sample: CD45RA+ positively selected. The CDR3 DNA sequence: TGTGCCAGCAGCCCCCCTCTTAGACAGCAGAACACTGAAGCTTTCTTT. It encodes CASSPPLRQQNTEAFF.